This T cell receptor (beta chain) was obtained from a study of CD4 T cells in relation to SARS-CoV-2 and coronaviruses. About this clone: The antigen is unknown.

CDR3 size: 15 residues. V lost 1 base to trimming and J lost 5 bases, with 15 bases between them. The germline V gene encodes CDR1 SGHRS and CDR2 YFSETQ. Unexposed donor CD4+ T cells date from about 2011-2019, before the COVID-19 pandemic. After approximately ten days of culture, CD4+ T cells were isolated. The protocol was immunoSEQ multiplex PCR, while the TCRdb copy is restricted to in-frame clones and leaves out a portion. Found here are about 18,000 clones, over 65% of them singletons; the top ten hold over 25%. The study's findings and limits: Monoreactive clones expanded significantly more to SARS-CoV-2 than crossreactive clones did.

The rearrangement links TRBV5-1 to TRBJ2-5; either TRBD1 or TRBD2 may supply D (5 bases each). This TCR came from a human donor in good health. Sequencing was performed on CD4+ T cells from PBMCs, cultured in vitro. The CDR3 protein is CASSLIGAAGETQYF. The CDR3 DNA reads TGCGCCAGCAGCTTGATCGGGGCGGCTGGGGAGACCCAGTACTTC.